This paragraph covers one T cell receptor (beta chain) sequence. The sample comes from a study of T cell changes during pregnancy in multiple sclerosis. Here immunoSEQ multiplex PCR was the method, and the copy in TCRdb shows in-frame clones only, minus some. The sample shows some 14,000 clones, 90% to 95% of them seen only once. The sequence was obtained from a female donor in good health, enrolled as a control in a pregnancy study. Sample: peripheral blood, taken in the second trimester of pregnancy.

The CDR3 sequence is CASSPRLAGGPDTGELFF. CDR3 coding DNA: TGTGCCAGCAGCCCCAGACTAGCGGGGGGGCCGGACACCGGGGAGCTGTTTTTT. The chain combines TRBV11-2 with TRBJ2-2, with TRBD2 identical over 14 bases. V was pared by 5 bases and J by 3 bases, with 8 bases of the junction left unmatched. From germline, CDR1 is SGHAT and CDR2 FQNNGV. CDR3 length: 18 amino acids.